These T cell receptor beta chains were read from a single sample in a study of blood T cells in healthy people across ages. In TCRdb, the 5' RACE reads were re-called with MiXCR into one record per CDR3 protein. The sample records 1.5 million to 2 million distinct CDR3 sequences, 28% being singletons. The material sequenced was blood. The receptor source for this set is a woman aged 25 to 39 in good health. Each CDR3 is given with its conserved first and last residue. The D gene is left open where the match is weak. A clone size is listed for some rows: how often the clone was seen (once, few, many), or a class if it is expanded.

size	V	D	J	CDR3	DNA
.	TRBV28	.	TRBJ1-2	CASGLSRPRDDGYTF	TGTGCCAGCGGTTTATCCCGTCCCAGGGATGATGGCTACACCTTC
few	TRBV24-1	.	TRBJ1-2	CATSSYYPYGYTF	TGTGCCACCAGCTCTTACTACCCCTATGGCTACACCTTC
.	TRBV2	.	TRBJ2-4	CASGDTSLAKNIQYF	TGTGCCAGCGGGGACACAAGCTTAGCCAAAAACATTCAGTACTTC
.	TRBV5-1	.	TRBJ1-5	CASSFSGSQPQHF	TGCGCCAGCAGCTTTTCGGGGAGTCAGCCCCAGCATTTT
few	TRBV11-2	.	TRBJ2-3	CASSSSRNPDTQYF	TGTGCCAGCAGCTCCTCCAGGAATCCAGATACGCAGTATTTT
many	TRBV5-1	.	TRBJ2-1	CASNLGTLFHEQFF	TGCGCCAGCAATCTCGGGACACTCTTTCATGAGCAGTTCTTC
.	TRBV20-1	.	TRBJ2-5	CSARKRTDLKETQYF	TGCAGTGCTAGAAAGAGAACAGACCTTAAAGAGACCCAGTACTTC
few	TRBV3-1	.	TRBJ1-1	CASSQPLGNTEAFF	TGTGCCAGCAGCCAACCTTTGGGGAACACTGAAGCTTTCTTT
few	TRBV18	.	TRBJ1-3	CASSPPFTGNTIYF	TGTGCCAGCTCACCGCCGTTTACTGGAAACACCATATATTTT
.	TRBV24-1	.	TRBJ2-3	CATSDPVTDTQYF	TGTGCCACCAGTGATCCTGTCACAGATACGCAGTATTTT
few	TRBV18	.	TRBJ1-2	CASSPPSSRGRGGYTF	TGTGCCAGCTCACCGCCCAGCAGTAGGGGCCGTGGTGGCTACACCTTC
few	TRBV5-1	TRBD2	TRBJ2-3	CASGGGGGNTQYF	TGCGCCAGCGGTGGCGGGGGGGGAAATACGCAGTATTTT
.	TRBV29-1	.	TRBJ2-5	CSVDNGGETQYF	TGCAGCGTTGATAATGGCGGAGAGACCCAGTACTTC
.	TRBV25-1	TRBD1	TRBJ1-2	CASSESTGKAGYTF	TGTGCCAGCAGTGAGTCGACAGGGAAGGCTGGCTACACCTTC
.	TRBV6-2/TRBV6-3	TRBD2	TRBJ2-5	CAIDRTSGGYQETQYF	TGTGCCATCGACCGGACTAGCGGGGGGTACCAAGAGACCCAGTACTTC
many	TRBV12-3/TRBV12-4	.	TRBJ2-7	CASSPRVGSYEQYF	TGTGCCAGCAGCCCTCGAGTTGGCTCCTACGAGCAGTACTTC
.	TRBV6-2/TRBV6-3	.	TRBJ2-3	CASSYSGVAQYF	TGTGCCAGCAGTTACTCGGGCGTTGCGCAGTATTTT
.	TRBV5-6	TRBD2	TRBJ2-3	CASSGWTSGTDTQYF	TGTGCCAGCAGCGGATGGACTAGCGGCACAGATACGCAGTATTTT
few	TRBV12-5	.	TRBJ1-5	CASGLVLGTRDNQPQHF	TGTGCTAGTGGTTTGGTACTGGGGACGAGGGACAATCAGCCCCAGCATTTT
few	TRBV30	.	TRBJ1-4	CAWSVGPRREKLFF	TGTGCCTGGAGTGTCGGTCCTCGGAGGGAAAAACTGTTTTTT
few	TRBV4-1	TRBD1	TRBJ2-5	CASSQEGTGSQYF	TGCGCCAGCAGCCAAGAGGGGACAGGGAGCCAGTACTTC
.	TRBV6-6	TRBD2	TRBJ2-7	CASKVGGTRGDEQYF	TGTGCCAGCAAGGTTGGGGGGACTAGAGGCGACGAGCAGTACTTC
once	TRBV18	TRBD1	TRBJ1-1	CASSPPRGQRSREAFF	TGTGCCAGCTCACCACCGCGGGGACAGCGAAGCCGTGAAGCTTTCTTT
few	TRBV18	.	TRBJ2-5	CASSPRTTQYF	TGTGCCAGCTCACCCCGGACGACCCAGTACTTC
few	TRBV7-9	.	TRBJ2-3	CASSPSTNTQYF	TGTGCCAGCAGCCCCTCGACAAATACGCAGTATTTT
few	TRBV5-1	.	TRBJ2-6	CASSLAVLTGANVLTF	TGCGCCAGCAGCTTGGCAGTTCTAACTGGGGCCAACGTCCTGACTTTC
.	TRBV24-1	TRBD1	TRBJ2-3	CATSDLDRGYSNQPQYF	TGTGCCACCAGTGATTTGGACAGGGGGTATAGCAATCAGCCCCAGTATTTT
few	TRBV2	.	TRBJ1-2	CASSENRAGLFGYTF	TGTGCCAGCAGTGAAAACAGGGCCGGTCTCTTCGGCTACACCTTC
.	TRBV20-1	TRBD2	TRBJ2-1	CSARPRAGGLYEQFF	TGCAGTGCTAGGCCTAGAGCGGGGGGCCTATACGAGCAGTTCTTC